The 8 T cell receptor delta chains presented below share a single source sample, sequenced in a study of gamma-delta T cells after stem cell transplantation. TCRdb redid clone calling on the RT-PCR reads using CATT. The sample lists approximately 1,500 delta-chain clones, about 2.4% occurring once. Material for sequencing was gamma-delta T cells. Source of these receptors: a human donor. It is not recorded whose cells these are; they may come from a transplant donor.

Only a few counts were recorded for this clone. A far bigger clonotype differs at one base, so this is likely a read error. This specimen includes other DNA sequences encoding the same CDR3. The chain carries TRDV2 and TRDJ1, with 8 bases lining up with TRDD3. Germline lookup yields CDR1 GEAIGNYY and CDR2 EKD. With V trimmed by 4 bases and J by 2 bases, 14 bases remained unmatched. This CDR3 has 17 residues. CDR3 residues: CACDALGIMGDTDKLIF. The DNA for the CDR3 is TGTGCCTGTGATGCTCTAGGAATCATGGGGGATACCGATAAACTCATCTTT.

In this sample, this clone is medium-sized (0.01 to 0.1%). CDR3 protein: CACDTVGGLSSYTDKLIF. CDR3 coding DNA: TGTGCCTGTGACACCGTTGGGGGGCTTTCTTCGTACACCGATAAACTCATCTTT. The chain couples TRDV2 to TRDJ1, with a possible D match to TRDD3 (6 bases). The CDR3 totals 18 residues. Germline CDR1 GEAIGNYY, CDR2 EKD. V was clipped by 0 bases and J by 0 bases, with 19 bases between them.

By frequency in the sample, this clone is hyperexpanded. Other DNA sequences in the sample encode the same CDR3. The gene calls are TRDV2 and TRDJ1; TRDD3 agrees at 8 bases. This CDR3 has 19 amino acids. The ends lost 0 bases at V and 2 bases at J; junction bases unmatched: 16. CDR1 and CDR2 (germline): GEAIGNYY, EKD. The CDR3 loop reads CACDTLARTGGVDTDKLIF. The CDR3 DNA is TGTGCCTGTGACACCCTAGCCCGTACTGGGGGCGTTGATACCGATAAACTCATCTTT.

This clone was detected only a few times. This may be a read error, as it is one base from a much larger clone. Other DNA sequences of this sample code for an identical CDR3. The chain couples TRDV2 to TRDJ1; 13 bases map to TRDD3. The CDR3 length is 17 residues. CDR1 GEAIGNYY and CDR2 EKD come from the germline V gene. CDR3 amino acids: CACDSVGTGGYDDKLIF. As DNA, the CDR3 is TGTGCCTGTGACTCCGTGGGTACTGGGGGATACGACGATAAGCTCATCTTT.

In this sample, this clone is medium-sized (0.01 to 0.1%). A read error is the likely source, as a far larger clone sits one nucleotide away. This sequence joins TRDV1 and TRDJ1; TRDD3 matches at 9 bases. Trimming cost V 9 bases and J 3 bases; bases outside gene matches: 26. The CDR3 runs 20 residues. The V gene's germline CDR1 is TSWWSYY and CDR2 QGS. The CDR3 sequence is CALQLRGGYRGGEYADKLIF. CDR3 DNA sequence: TGTGCTCTCCAGCTACGAGGGGGATACCGGGGAGGGGAATACGCCGATAAACTCATCTTT.

This clone was seen a few times. TCRdb pairs this DNA with a much larger clone's protein that differs at residue 13, likely a read error; the protein shown was translated from the DNA. In DNA form, the CDR3 reads TGTGCCTGTGACACCGTGGGGGCCGAGTCCCGTTACGCCGATAAACTCATCTTT. Its protein product is CACDTVGAESRYADKLIF. The chain recombines TRDV2 with TRDJ1; D is possibly TRDD3 (6 bases). Germline lookup yields CDR1 GEAIGNYY and CDR2 EKD. The V end was cut by 0 bases, the J end by 3 bases, with 22 bases between. CDR3 length: 18 amino acids.

Note on this clone: This DNA translates differently at residue 8 from the TCRdb protein, which is that of a much larger clone; a read error is likely, and the protein shown is the DNA's own translation. V gene TRDV2 combines with J gene TRDJ1, with TRDD3 matching 8 bases. The V segment lost 0 bases and the J segment 2 bases; nucleotides outside the gene matches: 16. The CDR3 spans 19 residues. Per the germline V gene, CDR1 is GEAIGNYY and CDR2 is EKD. In DNA, the CDR3 is TGTGCCTGTGACACCCTAGCCTGTACTGGGGGCGTTGATACCGATAAACTCATCTTT. This encodes CACDTLACTGGVDTDKLIF.

This clone is classed as medium-sized. It is likely a read error: a sequence one base away is far more abundant. The same CDR3 also results from other DNA sequences found in this sample. The V and J genes are TRDV2 and TRDJ1; 11 bases map to TRDD3. This CDR3 has 19 residues. CDR1 is GEAIGNYY and CDR2 is EKD in the germline V gene. The V gene end was trimmed by 7 bases and the J gene end by 0 bases; junction bases not matched to a gene: 18. The CDR3 nucleotides are TGTGCCTGCGATAAACTGGGGGATAAGGGAAAAACGTACACCGATAAACTCATCTTT. Translation gives CACDKLGDKGKTYTDKLIF.